This T cell receptor (beta chain) derives from a study of OX40 agonist ivuxolimab in advanced cancers. Study background: All patients had ivuxolimab intravenously every 2 weeks at 0.01 to 10 mg/kg. Patients treated during dose escalation were battling hepatocellular carcinoma, melanoma, renal cell or head and neck cancer.

The CDR3 runs to 15 residues. The V end lost 2 bases, the J end lost 3 bases, and 10 bases lay between the germline ends. The germline CDR1 and CDR2 sequences are SSHAT and FNYEAQ (reference sequence). Clones were sequenced by immunoSEQ multiplex PCR, and TCRdb holds only the in-frame ones, with some missing. Found here are over 100,000 clones, about 92% of them singletons; the top ten hold 1%. The material sequenced was CD4+ or CD8+ T cells sorted from blood, taken in a trial of the OX40 agonist ivuxolimab. The chain is built from TRBV7-7 and TRBJ2-2; weak D call: TRBD1 (5 bases). The receptor's source is an adult with an advanced solid tumor such as melanoma, head and neck, liver or kidney cancer. The CDR3 sequence is CASSLWGADTGELFF. Here the CDR3 DNA reads TGTGCCAGCAGCTTATGGGGCGCCGACACCGGGGAGCTGTTTTTT. Variable domain in full (rest from reference TRBV7-7 and TRBJ2-2): GAGVSQSPRYKVTKRGQDVTLRCDPISSHATLYWYQQALGQGPEFLTYFNYEAQPDKSGLPSDRFSAERPEGSISTLTIQRTEQRDSAMYRCASSLWGADTGELFFGEGSRLTVL.